Sequencing of this T cell receptor (beta chain) was carried out in a study of PD-1 blockade in classical Hodgkin lymphoma. Study-wide context: Patients got intravenous nivolumab 3 mg/kg every 2 weeks.

The CDR3 totals 13 residues. J gave up 10 bases and V 6 bases, and 4 bases lay outside the gene matches. Per germline, CDR1 MNHNS and CDR2 SASEGT. Brentuximab vedotin exposure varied, and every patient relapsed after autologous stem cell transplantation. Clones were read by immunoSEQ multiplex PCR, and TCRdb kept only the in-frame ones, dropping some. The table records over 20,000 clones, 80% of them present only once. The genes are TRBV6-1 and TRBJ2-1; 12 positions agree with TRBD2. The specimen comprised peripheral blood mononuclear cells (PBMCs), sampled before the second cycle of nivolumab. The receptor was derived from a human donor with classical Hodgkin lymphoma. CDR3 in DNA: TGTGCCAGCAGGGGACTAGCGGGTGGGGAGCAGTTCTTC. This gives the protein CASRGLAGGEQFF.